This T cell receptor (beta chain) appears in the sequencing data of a study of OX40 agonist ivuxolimab in advanced cancers. Across the whole study: Patients received ivuxolimab, an agonistic anti-OX40 (CD134) antibody.

CDR1 SGHDT and CDR2 YYEEEE come from the germline V gene. Trimming removed 0 bases at V and 1 base at J, with 11 bases between. CDR3 size: 17 residues. Method: immunoSEQ multiplex PCR; TCRdb's copy keeps in-frame clones and lacks some. The data show 20,000 to 25,000 clones, 85% to 95% seen once. This sequence originates from an adult with an advanced solid tumor such as melanoma, head and neck, liver or kidney cancer. This rearrangement joins TRBV5-6 to TRBJ1-6; D call uncertain. The starting material was CD4+ or CD8+ T cells sorted from blood, obtained in a trial of the OX40 agonist ivuxolimab. The DNA for the CDR3 is TGTGCCAGCAGCTTGGGGGCGGTCCGGTCCTATAATTCACCCCTCCACTTT. Translating gives CASSLGAVRSYNSPLHF.